This T cell receptor beta chain stems from a study of OX40 agonist ivuxolimab in advanced cancers. Overall study: In this cohort, patients received ivuxolimab, an agonistic anti-OX40 (CD134) antibody. Partial responses, seen in three patients, involved one hepatocellular carcinoma and two cutaneous melanomas.

Assay used: immunoSEQ multiplex PCR; TCRdb lists only in-frame clones, some missing. The table has about 40,000 clones, around four fifths seen once. From germline, CDR1 is MGHRA and CDR2 YSYEKL. Trimming stripped 4 bases from V and 0 bases from J, with 13 bases between. The CDR3 loop spans 17 amino acids. Blood specimens came from baseline, cycle 4 day 1, and cycle 7 day 1. The origin of this receptor is an adult with an advanced solid tumor such as melanoma, head and neck, liver or kidney cancer. The J gene is TRBJ2-6, the V gene TRBV4-1; D is undetermined. This specimen was CD4+ or CD8+ T cells sorted from blood, taken in a trial of the OX40 agonist ivuxolimab. The CDR3 region is CASSRLNGSSGANVLTF. For the CDR3, the DNA is TGCGCCAGCAGCCGACTGAACGGAAGCTCTGGGGCCAACGTCCTGACTTTC.